This is a list of T cell receptor beta chains from one sample in a study of T cells in Graves' hyperthyroidism and ophthalmopathy. Each CDR3 protein is one row after TCRdb ran MiXCR on the multiplex PCR reads. The table records fewer than 750,000 distinct CDR3 sequences, approximately 44% of them present only once. The sequencing sample was made of peripheral blood or thyroid tissue (not recorded which). The receptors originated from a woman in her late teens or twenties with Graves' hyperthyroidism. Each CDR3 is given with its conserved first and last residue. A D gene is named only where the DNA matches it firmly. Clone size, where shown, is once, few, many, or a class for clones that have expanded.

d_gene | j_gene | abundance | v_gene | CDR3nt | CDR3aa
- | TRBJ2-7 | many | TRBV20-1 | TGCAGTGCTAGGTACCTCGCGGGCCAAAACGAGCAGTACTTC | CSARYLAGQNEQYF
- | TRBJ1-2 | - | TRBV29-1 | TGCAGCGTAGATGCGGGGCCGAACTATGGCTACACCTTC | CSVDAGPNYGYTF
- | TRBJ2-7 | - | TRBV10-3 | TGTGCCATCAGTGAGGCTATACCCCCGGACTCCTACGAGCAGTACTTC | CAISEAIPPDSYEQYF
- | TRBJ1-5 | - | TRBV7-9 | TGTGCCAGCAGCGCTAGTCGTGGAGGGCAGCCCCAGCATTTT | CASSASRGGQPQHF
TRBD1 | TRBJ1-2 | many | TRBV6-5 | TGTGCCAGCAGGGAGAGGGACAGGGACTATGGCTACACCTTC | CASRERDRDYGYTF
- | TRBJ1-1 | - | TRBV12-3/TRBV12-4 | TGTGCCAGCAGCCTTATGAGGGAGAGGGCTTTCTTT | CASSLMRERAFF
- | TRBJ1-1 | few | TRBV13 | TGCGCCAGCAGCCAAGACCCCCTACCCCCGAACACTGAAGCTTTCTTT | CASSQDPLPPNTEAFF
- | TRBJ2-7 | many | TRBV6-6 | TGTGCCAGCAGTTACGACCTCAGCTCCTACGAGCAGTACTTC | CASSYDLSSYEQYF
TRBD1 | TRBJ1-2 | many | TRBV5-1 | TGCGCCAGCAGCTTGGCGAGCCGGACAGGGGGCGAGGGCTACACCTTC | CASSLASRTGGEGYTF
- | TRBJ1-1 | - | TRBV2 | TGTGCCAGCAGTGCATCCAGGGTGAGCCCTGAAGCTTTCTTT | CASSASRVSPEAFF
- | TRBJ1-4 | - | TRBV19 | TGTGCCGCACAGGGATTTAATGAAAAACTGTTTTTT | CAAQGFNEKLFF
- | TRBJ2-1 | few | TRBV7-3 | TGTGCCAGCAGCTTACGAGGGGCAGGAGAGCAGTTCTTC | CASSLRGAGEQFF
- | TRBJ1-5 | many | TRBV20-1 | TGCAGTGCTAGAGAAACAGCAAGCAATCAGCCCCAGCATTTT | CSARETASNQPQHF
- | TRBJ2-3 | - | TRBV6-6 | TGTGCCAGCAGTGGGAAGGTGGATACGCAGTATTTT | CASSGKVDTQYF
- | TRBJ1-2 | many | TRBV20-1 | TGCAGTGCAGCCGGGACGGTCTATGGCTACACCTTC | CSAAGTVYGYTF
- | TRBJ2-2 | few | TRBV6-4 | TGTGCCAGCAGCCCAATGGGAGGAGGGGCCACCGGGGAGCTGTTTTTT | CASSPMGGGATGELFF
- | TRBJ1-1 | many | TRBV2 | TGTGCCAGCACAGGGGTCCTGAACACTGAAGCTTTCTTT | CASTGVLNTEAFF
- | TRBJ1-1 | many | TRBV20-1 | TGCAGTGCTAGAGATGGGTCCAGGGGCACTGAAGCTTTCTTT | CSARDGSRGTEAFF
TRBD1 | TRBJ1-2 | - | TRBV10-3 | TGTGCCAGCAGTGAATACGGGACAGGGAACTATGGCTACACCTTC | CASSEYGTGNYGYTF
TRBD2 | TRBJ2-5 | many | TRBV19 | TGTGCCAGTAGTTGGGGACTAGGGGAGGGGACCCAGTACTTC | CASSWGLGEGTQYF
- | TRBJ1-5 | - | TRBV29-1 | TGCAGCTTACAGGGAGACCAGCCCCAGCATTTT | CSLQGDQPQHF
- | TRBJ2-3 | - | TRBV7-3 | TGTGCCAGCAGCTCAGGGTCTTGGCGGGTTACAGATACGCAGTATTTT | CASSSGSWRVTDTQYF
TRBD1 | TRBJ2-2 | - | TRBV7-3 | TGCGCCAGCAGCCAACAGGGGACCGATGCGACCGGGGAGCTGTTTTTT | CASSQQGTDATGELFF
- | TRBJ2-7 | - | TRBV12-3/TRBV12-4 | TGTGCCAGCAGTCCCGGGACTCCCCTAATTGATGAGCAGTACTTC | CASSPGTPLIDEQYF
TRBD1 | TRBJ2-2 | many | TRBV2 | TGTGCCAGCGAGGGACAGCCCAACACCGGGGAGCTGTTTTTT | CASEGQPNTGELFF
TRBD1 | TRBJ1-4 | - | TRBV2 | TGTGCCAGCAGCCCACAGGGGCTTGGTGAAAAACTGTTTTTT | CASSPQGLGEKLFF
TRBD2 | TRBJ2-2 | many | TRBV7-8 | TGTGCCAGCAGCCAAGGGACTAGCGGCCGGGGGGGGGAGCTGTTTTTT | CASSQGTSGRGGELFF
- | TRBJ2-3 | few | TRBV2 | TGTGCCAGCAAAGCCTCCTATGGAGATACGCAGTATTTT | CASKASYGDTQYF
TRBD2 | TRBJ2-1 | - | TRBV5-4 | TGTGCCAGCTCGAGGGCGGGAGGTGGGAGCAATGAGCAGTTCTTC | CASSRAGGGSNEQFF
- | TRBJ2-5 | many | TRBV5-6 | TGTGCCAGCAGCTTGGCCAGGGATGAGACCCAGTACTTC | CASSLARDETQYF
- | TRBJ2-6 | many | TRBV5-1 | TGCGCCAGCAGCGAAGGACAATCCTTCTCTGGGGCCAACGTCCTGACTTTC | CASSEGQSFSGANVLTF
- | TRBJ2-7 | - | TRBV2 | TGTGCCAGCAGAACTTCTCCAGCGGAAAACTACGAGCAGTACTTC | CASRTSPAENYEQYF
- | TRBJ1-5 | many | TRBV25-1 | TGTGCCAGCAGTGATACGACAGGCAATCAGCCCCAGCATTTT | CASSDTTGNQPQHF
TRBD2 | TRBJ2-7 | - | TRBV11-2 | TGTGCCAGCAGCTCTACACCGGGACTAGCGGACGAGCAGTACTTC | CASSSTPGLADEQYF
- | TRBJ1-5 | - | TRBV20-1 | TGCAGTGCTGGTGGGGGACGCGGTCAGCCCCAGCATTTT | CSAGGGRGQPQHF
- | TRBJ2-5 | many | TRBV6-2/TRBV6-3 | TGTGCCAGCAGTTGGCAGGGTCAAGAGACCCAGTACTTC | CASSWQGQETQYF
TRBD2 | TRBJ2-2 | few | TRBV14 | TGTGCCAGCAGCCGGAGAGGACTAGCGGGATCCGGGGAGCTGTTTTTT | CASSRRGLAGSGELFF
- | TRBJ2-2 | - | TRBV7-3 | TGTGCCAGCAGCTTAGGAAAATTGAAAGAGGAGCTGTTTTTT | CASSLGKLKEELFF
TRBD1 | TRBJ2-5 | many | TRBV19 | TGTGCCAGTAGTACGGGGACAGGAGCGCTAGAGACCCAGTACTTC | CASSTGTGALETQYF
- | TRBJ1-2 | - | TRBV12-3/TRBV12-4 | TGTGCCAGCAGTTTATCAAGGGATGATGGCTACACCTTC | CASSLSRDDGYTF
- | TRBJ1-2 | many | TRBV7-9 | TGTGCCAGCAGCCCTCAACTCGGGGACCTCGGTCGAGGCTATGGCTACACCTTC | CASSPQLGDLGRGYGYTF
- | TRBJ1-5 | - | TRBV29-1 | TGCAGCAGCCAAGACAGGCGGAATCAGCCCCAGCATTTT | CSSQDRRNQPQHF
TRBD1 | TRBJ2-2 | many | TRBV6-2/TRBV6-3 | TGTGCCAGCAGCTTGGACAGGGAGTTGTCCGGGGAGCTGTTTTTT | CASSLDRELSGELFF
TRBD1 | TRBJ1-2 | - | TRBV10-3 | TGTGCCATCAGTGCCGGGACAGAGGCGTATGGCTACACCTTC | CAISAGTEAYGYTF
- | TRBJ1-1 | many | TRBV15 | TGTGCCACCACCCCAAGCAGGGATTTGAACACTGAAGCTTTCTTT | CATTPSRDLNTEAFF
TRBD2 | TRBJ2-7 | many | TRBV27 | TGTGCCAGCACGGGAGGCCTGAGCTCCTACGAGCAGTACTTC | CASTGGLSSYEQYF
TRBD2 | TRBJ2-7 | - | TRBV2 | TGTGCTGTAGCGGGTAGCTACGAGCAGTACTTC | CAVAGSYEQYF
- | TRBJ2-5 | many | TRBV7-2 | TGTGCCAGCAACGGGACCAACCAGGAGACCCAGTACTTC | CASNGTNQETQYF
TRBD1 | TRBJ1-1 | - | TRBV7-9 | TGTGCCAGCCCTGGTCGGAGGTACGCAGGGGGATCTGAAGCTTTCTTT | CASPGRRYAGGSEAFF
TRBD1 | TRBJ1-2 | many | TRBV7-8 | TGTGCCAGCAGCTTAGTGGGACAGGGGGCAGGCTACACCTTC | CASSLVGQGAGYTF
TRBD1 | TRBJ2-7 | - | TRBV20-1 | TGCAGTGCTAGAGATAGACAGGGGACGAACACCGGGGAGCAGTACTTC | CSARDRQGTNTGEQYF
TRBD1 | TRBJ1-2 | - | TRBV7-9 | TGTGCCAGCAGCCTGCAACAGGGGGCCTATGGCTACACCTTC | CASSLQQGAYGYTF
TRBD1 | TRBJ1-4 | - | TRBV19 | TGTGCCAGTAGTATCGGACAGGGAACTAATGAAAAGCTGTTTTTT | CASSIGQGTNEKLFF
TRBD2 | TRBJ2-7 | - | TRBV2 | TGTGCCAGCAGTGCTAGAAAACGGACTAGCGGGAGCTACGAGCAGTACTTC | CASSARKRTSGSYEQYF
- | TRBJ1-5 | many | TRBV6-5 | TGTGCCAGCAGTTCCGGCTTCAATCAGCCCCAGCATTTT | CASSSGFNQPQHF
TRBD1 | TRBJ2-7 | many | TRBV9 | TGTGCCAGCAGCGTAGCCCCGACAGGGGCAACCTACGAGCAGTACTTC | CASSVAPTGATYEQYF
- | TRBJ2-6 | - | TRBV18 | TGTGCCAGCTCACCACTAGGGAGGTCTGGGGCCAACGTCCTGACTTTC | CASSPLGRSGANVLTF
- | TRBJ1-2 | many | TRBV19 | TGTGCCAGTACCTGGGGCCTGGATGGCTACACCTTC | CASTWGLDGYTF